This passage covers 24 T cell receptor beta chains from one sample sequenced in a study of blood T cells in healthy people across ages. It was with a sample-barcoded 5' primer and a J-beta primer mix that a second PCR of roughly 6 to 12 cycles was run. MiXCR, run by TCRdb on the 5' RACE reads, gives a single entry per CDR3 protein. The sample records 1.5 million or so distinct CDR3 sequences, roughly 40% being singletons. Input material: blood. Receptor source: a woman between 18 and 30 years old in good health.

This rearrangement joins TRBV5-1 to TRBJ1-2, with D perhaps matching TRBD1 (5 bases). CDR3 size: 16 residues. Germline V gene data show CDR1 as SGHRS and CDR2 as YFSETQ. Trimming shortened V by 0 bases and J by 4 bases, and 16 bases separated the two germline ends. CDR3 coding DNA: TGCGCCAGCAGCTTGGATATAGGGGTGCAGGGCTATGGCTACACCTTC. Protein: CASSLDIGVQGYGYTF.

This chain connects TRBV27 to TRBJ2-7, with D perhaps TRBD1 or TRBD2 (5 bases each). V was trimmed by 2 bases and J by 10 bases, leaving 18 bases between them. Germline CDR1 and CDR2: MNHEY and SMNVEV (reference sequence). The CDR3 is made up of 14 amino acids. This CDR3 reads CASSLGARGGEQYF. The CDR3 DNA sequence: TGTGCCAGCAGTTTAGGGGCTCGGGGCGGCGAACAGTACTTC.

The J gene is TRBJ2-1, the V gene TRBV30; 9 nucleotides match TRBD2. Trimming took 0 bases from V and 2 from J; bases not matched to a gene: 2. CDR1 and CDR2 (germline): GTSNPN, SVGIG (reference sequence). CDR3 length: 15 residues. The CDR3 protein is CAWSVRLAAYNEQFF. In DNA, the CDR3 is TGTGCCTGGAGTGTAAGACTAGCGGCCTACAATGAGCAGTTCTTC.

The rearrangement uses TRBV20-1 and TRBJ1-2; D is perhaps TRBD1 (6 bases). CDR1 and CDR2 (germline): DFQATT, SNEGSKA (reference sequence). This CDR3 has 13 amino acids. Trimming pared 5 bases from V and 8 bases from J, leaving 18 bases between. The CDR3 DNA is TGCAGTGCTCCGCAGGCAGGGGCCTACGGCTACACCTTC. As protein: CSAPQAGAYGYTF.

In this sample, this clonotype turned up a few times. The chain combines TRBV7-9 with TRBJ2-5; 11 nucleotides match TRBD2. In germline, CDR1 is SEHNR, CDR2 FQNEAQ (reference sequence). The V and J ends lost 5 bases and 6 bases, in that order; junction bases with no gene match: 5. The CDR3 has 14 residues. CDR3 sequence reads: CASSRLAGMQTQYF. In nucleotides, the CDR3 is TGTGCCAGCAGCCGACTAGCGGGGATGCAGACCCAGTACTTC. Full variable domain (remainder filled in from reference TRBV7-9 and TRBJ2-5): DTGVSQNPRHKITKRGQNVTFRCDPISEHNRLYWYRQTLGQGPEFLTYFQNEAQLEKSRLLSDRFSAERPKGSFSTLEIQRTEQGDSAMYLCASSRLAGMQTQYFGPGTRLLVL.

V usage is TRBV9 and J usage is TRBJ1-6, with D uncertain. This CDR3 has 13 amino acids. Germline V gene lookup returns CDR1 SGDLS and CDR2 YYNGEE. V gave up 5 bases and J gave up 8 bases, with 11 bases separating them. CDR3 bases: TGTGCCAGCAGGTCCTCAACCTATTCACCCCTCCACTTT. It specifies CASRSSTYSPLHF.

This clonotype was seen only a few times. The CDR3 DNA is TGCAGTGCTAGAGATGACCTAGCGGGTCACTACAATGAGCAGTTCTTC. Amino acid sequence: CSARDDLAGHYNEQFF. This chain joins TRBV20-1 and TRBJ2-1; TRBD2 agrees at 8 bases. Losses at the gene ends were 0 bases for V and 3 bases for J; bases not matched to a gene: 7. The CDR3 runs to 16 residues. CDR1 and CDR2 (germline): DFQATT, SNEGSKA (reference sequence).

The V and J genes are TRBV6-1 and TRBJ2-5; 12 bases are a match to TRBD2. The junction had 12 bases not matched to a gene; V was cut back by 5 bases and J by 5 bases. The CDR3 contains 17 residues. Germline V gene sequence: CDR1 MNHNS, CDR2 SASEGT. CDR3 in amino acids: CASSRLAGDHGGETQYF. DNA of the CDR3: TGTGCCAGCAGTCGACTAGCGGGGGACCACGGGGGGGAGACCCAGTACTTC.

The gene calls are TRBV2 and TRBJ2-1; TRBD2 aligns across 10 bases. Trimming removed 5 bases from V and 15 bases from J; junction bases left unmatched: 7. Germline CDR1 reads SNHLY; CDR2 reads FYNNEI. This CDR3 spans 12 amino acids. DNA for the CDR3: TGTGCCAGCAGTAAGGGACTAGCGAGAGGGTTCTTC. Translated, it gives CASSKGLARGFF.

V and J are TRBV20-1 and TRBJ1-2; D is undetermined. Germline values: CDR1 DFQATT, CDR2 SNEGSKA (reference sequence). There are 12 residues in the CDR3. V lost 3 bases and J 8 bases, leaving 13 bases between the germline ends. The CDR3 reads CSASSKPGGYTF. The DNA of the CDR3 is TGCAGTGCTAGTTCCAAGCCGGGCGGCTACACCTTC.

This chain connects TRBV6-5 to TRBJ1-1; 9 bases match TRBD1. The CDR3 consists of 14 residues. J gave up 5 bases and V 2 bases, and 3 bases lay outside the gene matches. Germline-derived CDR1 and CDR2 are MNHEY and SVGAGI. The CDR3 DNA reads TGTGCCAGCAGTTACGGACAGGGGTCGACTGAAGCTTTCTTT. Translated, it gives CASSYGQGSTEAFF.

The chain is built from TRBV3-1 and TRBJ2-2; D is possibly TRBD2 (5 bases). Germline loops: CDR1 LGHDT, CDR2 YNNKEL (reference sequence). Trimming removed 1 base at V and 2 bases at J, with 11 bases between. The CDR3 totals 16 residues. CDR3 loop: CASSQVGGLNTGELFF. DNA of the CDR3: TGTGCCAGCAGCCAAGTCGGCGGGTTAAACACCGGGGAGCTGTTTTTT.

This clonotype has just a few counts. In DNA form, the CDR3 reads TGTGCCACCAGCAGAGATACCCCACAGCTTTCTTATAATTCACCCCTCCACTTT. It codes for CATSRDTPQLSYNSPLHF. The V gene is TRBV15, the J gene TRBJ1-6; the D is unclear. The CDR3 runs to 18 residues. Trimming shortened V by 0 bases and J by 4 bases, and 16 bases separated the two germline ends. CDR1 is LNHNV and CDR2 is YYDKDF in the germline V gene (reference sequence).

This chain joins TRBV25-1 and TRBJ2-2, with D possibly matching TRBD2 (6 bases). This CDR3 comprises 15 residues. Trimming took off 7 bases at V and 5 bases at J, with 17 bases between the two ends. From germline, CDR1 is MGHDK and CDR2 SYGVNS. Here the CDR3 DNA reads TGTGCCAGCACCGTCACTGGGACTCATACCGGGGAGCTGTTTTTT. Protein: CASTVTGTHTGELFF.

This rearrangement joins TRBV7-2 to TRBJ2-4; 12 nucleotides agree with TRBD2. TRBJ2-7 explains the end of the DNA better; the J call may be wrong. Germline-derived CDR1 and CDR2 are SGHTA and FQGNSA. The CDR3 has 18 amino acids. The CDR3 coding sequence is TGTGCCAGCAGCTCTAGGACTAGCGGGACCGCAACCTCCTACGAGCAGTACTTC. Amino acids: CASSSRTSGTATSYEQYF.

The V gene is TRBV19, the J gene TRBJ2-1; tentatively, D is TRBD2 (5 bases). CDR1 and CDR2 from the germline V gene are LNHDA and SQIVND (reference sequence). Trimming left V 3 bases short and J 6 bases short, with 12 bases between. This CDR3 has 14 residues. The CDR3 sequence is CASSMSPSRNEQFF. The CDR3 DNA sequence: TGTGCCAGTAGTATGTCGCCTAGCCGCAATGAGCAGTTCTTC.

A few counts support this clonotype. The chain couples TRBV4-1 to TRBJ2-5; 14 bases are a match to TRBD2. Germline V gene lookup returns CDR1 MGHRA and CDR2 YSYEKL. Trimming at V came to 3 bases and at J to 0 bases, leaving 12 bases not matched to a gene. This CDR3 is 20 amino acids long. The CDR3 DNA is TGCGCCAGCAGCCAGGGTACCGGGACTAGCGGGGGACTGTACCAAGAGACCCAGTACTTC. This codes for CASSQGTGTSGGLYQETQYF.

The J gene is TRBJ2-7, the V gene TRBV12-3 or TRBV12-4, with D tentatively TRBD1 or TRBD2 (5 bases each). V shed 6 bases and J shed 3 bases, with 18 bases lying between them. The CDR3 consists of 15 residues. CDR3 sequence: CASSPGQVLLYEQYF. The CDR3 DNA follows: TGTGCCAGCAGCCCGGGGCAGGTTCTCCTCTACGAGCAGTACTTC.

The table lists this clonotype with a few counts. The chain has TRBV28 and TRBJ2-1; 9 nucleotides line up with TRBD1. This CDR3 is 15 amino acids long. The germline V gene has CDR1 MDHEN and CDR2 SYDVKM. With V trimmed by 5 bases and J by 5 bases, 7 bases remained unmatched. DNA for the CDR3: TGTGCCAGCAGTCCTCAACAGGGGGCCCACAATGAGCAGTTCTTC. This translates into CASSPQQGAHNEQFF.

This clonotype came up a few times. The chain carries TRBV4-2 and TRBJ2-5; 10 bases fit TRBD2. Looked up from germline, CDR1 is LGHNA and CDR2 is YNFKEQ. The CDR3 runs 16 residues. The V and J ends lost 1 base and 1 base, in that order; junction bases with no gene match: 3. CDR3 loop: CASSQVQRGGQETQYF. CDR3 nucleotide sequence: TGTGCCAGCAGCCAAGTCCAGCGGGGGGGCCAAGAGACCCAGTACTTC.

J is TRBJ2-5 and V is TRBV29-1, with 8 bases aligning to TRBD1. The trim removed 4 bases at V and 1 base at J, leaving 2 bases unmatched. Germline assignment: CDR1 SQVTM and CDR2 ANQGSEA. The CDR3 length is 13 residues. As DNA, the CDR3 is TGCAGCGTTGGGCAGGGGGCCCAAGAGACCCAGTACTTC. Its protein product is CSVGQGAQETQYF. The full variable domain, rest sourced from reference TRBV29-1 and TRBJ2-5, is SAVISQKPSRDICQRGTSLTIQCQVDSQVTMMFWYRQQPGQSLTLIATANQGSEATYESGFVIDKFPISRPNLTFSTLTVSNMSPEDSSIYLCSVGQGAQETQYFGPGTRLLVL.

The rearrangement joins TRBV28 to TRBJ1-2, with no clear D. Trimming shortened V by 6 bases and J by 8 bases, and 13 bases separated the two germline ends. CDR1 and CDR2 from the germline V gene are MDHEN and SYDVKM. There are 12 residues in the CDR3. CDR3 sequence (DNA): TGTGCCAGCAGCCGACTGACTAGGGGCTACACCTTC. Translated: CASSRLTRGYTF.

This chain uses TRBV21-1 with TRBJ1-1; TRBD1 is taken as the D call from the table, unchecked against the DNA. TRBV21-1 is assigned pseudogene status. This CDR3 spans 16 amino acids. This CDR3 is CASSKRDSRMNTEAFF. DNA of the CDR3: TGTGCCAGCAGCAAAAGGGACAGCAGAATGAACACTGAAGCTTTCTTT.

This clonotype was seen a handful of times. The gene calls are TRBV20-1 and TRBJ2-7; D possibly corresponds to TRBD1 (6 bases). In germline, CDR1 is DFQATT, CDR2 SNEGSKA (reference sequence). The CDR3 loop spans 13 amino acids. The V gene lost 2 bases and the J gene lost 0 bases, with 8 bases spanning the gap. The CDR3 region is CSARNRVSYEQYF. The CDR3 DNA follows: TGCAGTGCTAGAAACAGGGTCTCCTACGAGCAGTACTTC.